The following is a T cell receptor (beta chain) sequence with its context. No antigen is known for it. The data belong to a study of cytomegalovirus exposure and HLA in healthy donors. Researchers ran the PCR with 60 Vbeta and 13 Jbeta primers. Measured with immunoSEQ multiplex PCR; TCRdb has only the in-frame clones, and not every one. The table lists over 150,000 clones, around 77% of them singletons, with less than 3.5% in the top ten. The germline V gene encodes CDR1 SGHRS and CDR2 YFSETQ. The CDR3 covers 15 residues. Trimming pared 0 bases from V and 6 bases from J, leaving 16 bases between. Findings and limits, study-wide: In a later analysis, a missense DCLRE1C variant was linked to TCR beta V- and J-gene trimming. As was reported, the classifier diagnosed cytomegalovirus status with high specificity and sensitivity.

This receptor was identified in a woman in her thirties in good health and CMV-seronegative. Sequencing was done on a sample of PBMCs. The rearrangement uses TRBV5-1 and TRBJ2-7; a possible D gene is TRBD2 (6 bases). The CDR3 loop reads CASSLGGDLGFEQYF. The CDR3 region has the DNA TGCGCCAGCAGCTTGGGGGGGGACCTTGGGTTCGAGCAGTACTTC. The full variable domain, with the rest looked up from reference TRBV5-1 and TRBJ2-7, is KAGVTQTPRYLIKTRGQQVTLSCSPISGHRSVSWYQQTPGQGLQFLFEYFSETQRNKGNFPGRFSGRQFSNSRSEMNVSTLELGDSALYLCASSLGGDLGFEQYFGPGTRLTVT.